The 9 T cell receptor beta chains below come from one sample, sequenced in a study of identical twins. TCRdb redid the calling of the 5' RACE reads with MiXCR, one entry per CDR3 protein. The sample has under 900,000 distinct CDR3 sequences; around an eighth are singletons. The sample also formed part of further work on yellow fever vaccine responses in identical twins.

Input material: PBMCs. The receptors come from a woman younger than 30 in good health.

The chain links TRBV24-1 to TRBJ2-6; 7 bases map to TRBD2. The junction had 16 bases not matched to a gene; V was cut back by 5 bases and J by 1 base. CDR1 is KGHDR, CDR2 SFDVKD, per germline. CDR3 length: 20 residues. CDR3 coding DNA: TGTGCCACCAGTGGCCGTTCTAGGGAGGGACCGACATCTGGGGCCAACGTCCTGACTTTC. This sequence encodes CATSGRSREGPTSGANVLTF.

V gene TRBV3-1 combines with J gene TRBJ2-1, with a possible D match to TRBD2 (7 bases). Between the trimmed V and J ends, which lost 3 bases and 6 bases, there was a span of 21 bases. This CDR3 has 17 residues. Germline loops: CDR1 LGHDT, CDR2 YNNKEL (reference sequence). CDR3 amino acids: CASSQVLGGGRGNEQFF. DNA of the CDR3: TGTGCCAGCAGCCAGGTCCTTGGGGGGGGGCGAGGCAATGAGCAGTTCTTC.

J is TRBJ2-7 and V is TRBV5-1, with 13 positions matching TRBD2. The CDR3 has 18 residues. Unmatched junction bases numbered 15, after V lost 4 bases and J lost 5 bases. Germline CDR1 is SGHRS and CDR2 is YFSETQ. The CDR3 reads CASSTRTSGSVIQDEQYF. The CDR3 DNA reads TGCGCCAGCAGCACACGGACTAGCGGGAGTGTAATACAAGACGAGCAGTACTTC.

A few counts support this clonotype. The V call is TRBV10-3, the J call TRBJ2-4; perhaps D is TRBD1 or TRBD2 (6 bases each). Germline V CDR1 and CDR2: ENHRY, SYGVKD. CDR3 size: 16 residues. V dropped 0 bases and J dropped 5 bases, with 14 bases sitting between them. The CDR3 protein is CAISESQGGPQNIQYF. The CDR3 DNA follows: TGTGCCATCAGTGAGTCGCAAGGGGGGCCTCAAAACATTCAGTACTTC.

This clonotype showed up many times. The rearrangement uses TRBV29-1 and TRBJ2-1, with D maybe TRBD2 (6 bases). V lost 4 bases and J lost 0, with 10 bases in between. Germline CDR1 reads SQVTM; CDR2 reads ANQGSEA. The CDR3 contains 14 residues. The CDR3 is CSVARESSYNEQFF. Here the CDR3 DNA reads TGCAGCGTTGCGCGGGAAAGCTCCTACAATGAGCAGTTCTTC.

This clonotype turned up a few times. The chain has TRBV6-1 and TRBJ2-1; a weak D match, TRBD1 (6 bases). Looked up from germline, CDR1 is MNHNS and CDR2 is SASEGT. The V and J ends lost 2 bases and 11 bases respectively, with 16 bases between them. The CDR3 is made up of 14 amino acids. CDR3 nucleotides: TGTGCCAGCAGTGAAAGGGCTGCCACAGGGAAGCAGTTCTTC. Its translation: CASSERAATGKQFF.

The chain recombines TRBV5-1 with TRBJ2-5; TRBD1 aligns across 8 bases. With V trimmed by 1 base and J by 4 bases, 6 bases remained unmatched. Germline CDR1 SGHRS, CDR2 YFSETQ. This CDR3 region has 15 residues. The CDR3 spells CASSLTDRVGETQYF. The CDR3 DNA is TGCGCCAGCAGCTTGACGGACAGGGTAGGAGAGACCCAGTACTTC.

This clonotype has a handful of counts. The chain employs TRBV19 and TRBJ1-4; D uncertain. Per the germline V gene, CDR1 is LNHDA and CDR2 is SQIVND (reference sequence). The CDR3 is 14 amino acids. Trimming removed 5 bases from V and 8 bases from J, with 15 bases in between. The CDR3 region has the DNA TGTGCCAGTAGTCACAGCCCCGGTGGGGAAAAACTGTTTTTT. As protein: CASSHSPGGEKLFF.

This clonotype appeared a few times. The chain links TRBV28 to TRBJ2-1, with D perhaps matching TRBD2 (6 bases). This CDR3 spans 16 amino acids. Trimming cost V 2 bases and J 0 bases, with 11 bases left between them. Germline assignment: CDR1 MDHEN and CDR2 SYDVKM. The CDR3 protein is CASSLIVGSSYNEQFF. CDR3 in DNA: TGTGCCAGCAGTTTAATAGTCGGGAGCTCCTACAATGAGCAGTTCTTC. Supplemented by reference TRBV28 and TRBJ2-1, the full variable domain reads DVKVTQSSRYLVKRTGEKVFLECVQDMDHENMFWYRQDPGLGLRLIYFSYDVKMKEKGDIPEGYSVSREKKERFSLILESASTNQTSMYLCASSLIVGSSYNEQFFGPGTRLTVL.